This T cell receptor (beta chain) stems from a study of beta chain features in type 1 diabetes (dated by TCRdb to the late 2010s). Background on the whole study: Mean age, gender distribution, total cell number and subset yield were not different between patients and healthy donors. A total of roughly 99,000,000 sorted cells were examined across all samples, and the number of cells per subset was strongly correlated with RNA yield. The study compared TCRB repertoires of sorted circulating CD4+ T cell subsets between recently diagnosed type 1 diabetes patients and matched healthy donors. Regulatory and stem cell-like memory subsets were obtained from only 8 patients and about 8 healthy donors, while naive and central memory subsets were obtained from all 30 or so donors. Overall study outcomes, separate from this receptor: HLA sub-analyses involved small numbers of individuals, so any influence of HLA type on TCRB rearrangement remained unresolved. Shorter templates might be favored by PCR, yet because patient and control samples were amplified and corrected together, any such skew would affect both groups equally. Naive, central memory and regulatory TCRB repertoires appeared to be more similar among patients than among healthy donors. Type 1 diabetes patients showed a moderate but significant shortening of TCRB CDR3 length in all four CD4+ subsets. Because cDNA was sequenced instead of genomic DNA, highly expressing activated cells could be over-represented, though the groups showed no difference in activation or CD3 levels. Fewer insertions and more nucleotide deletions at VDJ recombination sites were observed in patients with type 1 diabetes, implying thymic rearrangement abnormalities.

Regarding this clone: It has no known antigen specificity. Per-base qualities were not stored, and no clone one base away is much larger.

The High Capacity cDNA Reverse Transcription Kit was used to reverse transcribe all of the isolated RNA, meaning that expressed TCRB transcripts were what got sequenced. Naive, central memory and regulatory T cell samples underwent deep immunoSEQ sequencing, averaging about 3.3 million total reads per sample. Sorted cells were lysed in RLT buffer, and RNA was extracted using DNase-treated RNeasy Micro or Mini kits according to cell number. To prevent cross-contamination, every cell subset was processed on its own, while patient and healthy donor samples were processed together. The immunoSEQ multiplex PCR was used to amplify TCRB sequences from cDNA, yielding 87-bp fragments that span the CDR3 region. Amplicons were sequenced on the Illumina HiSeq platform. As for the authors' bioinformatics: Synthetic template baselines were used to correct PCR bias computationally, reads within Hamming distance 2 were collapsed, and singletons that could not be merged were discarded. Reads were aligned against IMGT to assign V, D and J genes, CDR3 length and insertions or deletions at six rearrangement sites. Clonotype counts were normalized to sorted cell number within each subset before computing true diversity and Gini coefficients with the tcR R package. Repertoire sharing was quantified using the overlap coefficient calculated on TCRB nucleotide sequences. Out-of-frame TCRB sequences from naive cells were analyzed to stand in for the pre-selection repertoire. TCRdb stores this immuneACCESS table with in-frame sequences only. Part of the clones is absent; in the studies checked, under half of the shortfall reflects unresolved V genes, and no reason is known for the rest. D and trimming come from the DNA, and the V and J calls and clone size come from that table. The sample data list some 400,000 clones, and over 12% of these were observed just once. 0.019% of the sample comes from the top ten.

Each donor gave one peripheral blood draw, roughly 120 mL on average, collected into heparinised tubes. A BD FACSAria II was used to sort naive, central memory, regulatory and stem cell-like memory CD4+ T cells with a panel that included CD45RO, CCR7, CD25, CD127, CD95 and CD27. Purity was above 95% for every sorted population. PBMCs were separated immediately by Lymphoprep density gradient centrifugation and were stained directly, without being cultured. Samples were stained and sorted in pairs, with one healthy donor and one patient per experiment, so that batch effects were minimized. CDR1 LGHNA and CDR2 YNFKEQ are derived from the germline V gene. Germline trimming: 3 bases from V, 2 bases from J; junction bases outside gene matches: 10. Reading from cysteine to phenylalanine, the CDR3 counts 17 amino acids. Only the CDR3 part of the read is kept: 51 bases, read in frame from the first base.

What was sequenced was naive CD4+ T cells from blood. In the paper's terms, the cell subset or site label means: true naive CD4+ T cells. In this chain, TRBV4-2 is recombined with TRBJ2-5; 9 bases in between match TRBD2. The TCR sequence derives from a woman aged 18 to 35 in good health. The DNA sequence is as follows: TGTGCCAGCAGCCAGGGGGGAGCGGGAGGCCCACAAGAGACCCAGTACTTC. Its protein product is CASSQGGAGGPQETQYF.